A selection of T cell receptor beta chains follows, all from one sample in a study of blood T cell repertoires in COVID-19. Libraries were prepared by immunoSEQ multiplex PCR; TCRdb keeps only in-frame clonotypes and omits some of them. The sample lists 130,000 to 150,000 clones; 65% to 80% were seen once. Sequencing was done on a sample of peripheral blood. All receptors derive from a man aged 55 to 70 with acute or convalescent COVID-19. Each CDR3 is given with its conserved first and last residue. D genes are given only for firm matches. Rows may omit the clone size; those that give it use once, few, many or a size class.

j_call v_call d_call clone_size cdr3_length cdr3_nt cdr3_aa
TRBJ1-6 TRBV27 . . 15 TGTGCCAGCAGTTTACGGACAGATAGAAATTCACCCCTCCACTTT CASSLRTDRNSPLHF
TRBJ2-3 TRBV29-1 . . 11 TGCAGCGCCGGGAGCGCAGATACGCAGTATTTT CSAGSADTQYF
TRBJ1-6 TRBV30 . . 14 TGTGCCTGGAGTGTGGGGCAGGGTGGTTCACCCCTCCACTTT CAWSVGQGGSPLHF
TRBJ1-5 TRBV19 . once 15 TGTGCCAGTAGTATCCCCCCGACCGGCAGGGCGCCCCAGCATTTT CASSIPPTGRAPQHF
TRBJ2-1 TRBV5-4 TRBD2 few 16 TGTGCCAGCAGCCTAGGAGGACTAGCGGCTGACAATGAGCAGTTCTTC CASSLGGLAADNEQFF
TRBJ2-7 TRBV24-1 . . 15 TGTGCCACCAGTGATCCGACTAGGGGCGGCTACGAGCAGTACTTC CATSDPTRGGYEQYF
TRBJ1-5 TRBV28 TRBD1 . 14 TGTGCCAGCAGCCGACAGGGAGGATGGCAGCCCCAGCATTTT CASSRQGGWQPQHF
TRBJ1-1 TRBV18 TRBD1 . 14 TGTGCCAGCTCTCTAGGACAGGGGAACACTGAAGCTTTCTTT CASSLGQGNTEAFF
TRBJ1-6 TRBV2 . . 13 TGTGCCAACACACGGGAGGCGGAATCCCCCCTCCACTTT CANTREAESPLHF
TRBJ1-6 TRBV28 . . 15 TGTGCCAGCAGTTTTACGGGGAATCGTAATTCACCCCTCCACTTT CASSFTGNRNSPLHF
TRBJ2-2 TRBV6-6 . . 14 TGTGCCAGCTATCAACGGGGGTGGGCCGGGGAGCTGTTTTTT CASYQRGWAGELFF
TRBJ2-3 TRBV7-9 TRBD2 . 14 TGTGCCAGCAGCTTCGCGGGAGCGGGAGATACGCAGTATTTT CASSFAGAGDTQYF
TRBJ1-2 TRBV28 . . 13 TGTGCCAGCAGAGTAGGGACATCGGGGGGCTACACCTTC CASRVGTSGGYTF
TRBJ1-2 TRBV3-1/TRBV3-2 . . 15 TGTGCCAGCAGCCAAGGGATCGGAGCGGGACACTTCTACACCTTC CASSQGIGAGHFYTF
TRBJ1-1 TRBV27 . few 12 TGTGCCACCACCAGCCTACAGGGAGAAGCTTTCTTT CATTSLQGEAFF
TRBJ2-1 TRBV27 TRBD2 . 15 TGTGCCAGCAGTTCTAAAGCGGGACCTAGGGGTGAGCAGTTCTTC CASSSKAGPRGEQFF